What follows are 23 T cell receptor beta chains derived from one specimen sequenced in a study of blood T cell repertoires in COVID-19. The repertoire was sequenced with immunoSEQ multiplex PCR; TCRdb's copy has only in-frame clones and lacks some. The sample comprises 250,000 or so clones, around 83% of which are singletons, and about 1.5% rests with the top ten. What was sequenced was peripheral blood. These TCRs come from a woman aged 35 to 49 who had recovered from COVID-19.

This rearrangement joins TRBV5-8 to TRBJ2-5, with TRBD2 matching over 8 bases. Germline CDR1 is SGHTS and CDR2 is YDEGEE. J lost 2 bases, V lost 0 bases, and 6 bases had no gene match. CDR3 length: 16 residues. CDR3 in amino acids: CASSLARGALQETQYF. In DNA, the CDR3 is TGTGCCAGCAGCTTGGCGCGGGGGGCTTTACAAGAGACCCAGTACTTC. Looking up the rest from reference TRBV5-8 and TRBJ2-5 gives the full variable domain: EAGVTQSPTHLIKTRGQQATLRCSPISGHTSVYWYQQALGLGLQFLLWYDEGEERNRGNFPPRFSGRQFPNYSSELNVNALELEDSALYLCASSLARGALQETQYFGPGTRLLVL.

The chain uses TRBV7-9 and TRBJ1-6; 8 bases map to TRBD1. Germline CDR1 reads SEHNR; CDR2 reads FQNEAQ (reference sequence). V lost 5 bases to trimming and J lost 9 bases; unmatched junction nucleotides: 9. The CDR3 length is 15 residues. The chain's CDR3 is CASSGTGGLSSPLHF. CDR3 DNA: TGTGCCAGCAGCGGGACAGGCGGGCTTAGTTCACCCCTCCACTTT.

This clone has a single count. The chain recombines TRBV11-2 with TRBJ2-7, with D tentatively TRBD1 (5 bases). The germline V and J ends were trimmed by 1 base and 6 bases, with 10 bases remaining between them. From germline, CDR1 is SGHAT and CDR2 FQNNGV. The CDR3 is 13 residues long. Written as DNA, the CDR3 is TGTGCCAGCAGCTTAGCAGGGATTGCCGAGCAGTACTTC. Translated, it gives CASSLAGIAEQYF.

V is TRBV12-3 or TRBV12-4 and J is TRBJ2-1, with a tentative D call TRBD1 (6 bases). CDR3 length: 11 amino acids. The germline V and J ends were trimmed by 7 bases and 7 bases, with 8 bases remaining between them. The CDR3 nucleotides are TGTGCCAGCATCACAGGGAATGAGCAGTTCTTC. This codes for CASITGNEQFF.

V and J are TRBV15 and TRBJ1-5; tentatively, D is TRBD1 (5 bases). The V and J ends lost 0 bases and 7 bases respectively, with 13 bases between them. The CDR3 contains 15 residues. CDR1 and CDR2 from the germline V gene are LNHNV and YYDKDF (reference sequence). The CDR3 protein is CATSRDPRVGQPQHF. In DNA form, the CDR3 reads TGTGCCACCAGCAGAGATCCCAGGGTCGGACAGCCCCAGCATTTT. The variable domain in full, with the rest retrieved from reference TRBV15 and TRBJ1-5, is DAMVIQNPRYQVTQFGKPVTLSCSQTLNHNVMYWYQQKSSQAPKLLFHYYDKDFNNEADTPDNFQSRRPNTSFCFLDIRSPGLGDTAMYLCATSRDPRVGQPQHFGDGTRLSIL.

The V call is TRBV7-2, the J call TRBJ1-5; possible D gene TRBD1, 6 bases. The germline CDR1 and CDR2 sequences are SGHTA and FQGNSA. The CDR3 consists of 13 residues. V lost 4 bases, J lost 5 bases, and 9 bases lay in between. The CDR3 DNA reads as TGTGCCAGCAGCTCGGACAGTTATCAGCCCCAGCATTTT. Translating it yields CASSSDSYQPQHF.

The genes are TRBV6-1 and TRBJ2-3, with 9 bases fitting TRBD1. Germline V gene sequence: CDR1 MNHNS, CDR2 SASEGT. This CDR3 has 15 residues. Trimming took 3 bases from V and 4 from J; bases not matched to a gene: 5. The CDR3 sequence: CASSDSDRGPDTQYF. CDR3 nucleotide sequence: TGTGCCAGCAGTGATTCGGACAGGGGCCCAGATACGCAGTATTTT.

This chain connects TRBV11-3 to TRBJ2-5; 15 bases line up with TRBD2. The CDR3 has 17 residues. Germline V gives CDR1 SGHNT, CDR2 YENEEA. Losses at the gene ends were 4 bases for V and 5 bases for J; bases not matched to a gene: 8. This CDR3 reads CASSSGLAGGVGETQYF. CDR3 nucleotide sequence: TGTGCCAGCAGCTCGGGACTAGCGGGGGGAGTTGGGGAGACCCAGTACTTC.

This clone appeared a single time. DNA of the CDR3: TGTGCCACAACTAGCGGAGGGCCCTACAATGAGCAGTTCTTC. Its protein is CATTSGGPYNEQFF. The chain is built from TRBV28 and TRBJ2-1; 8 bases are a match to TRBD2. V was clipped by 10 bases and J by 2 bases; unmatched bases: 7. Looked up from germline, CDR1 is MDHEN and CDR2 is SYDVKM. CDR3 size: 14 residues.

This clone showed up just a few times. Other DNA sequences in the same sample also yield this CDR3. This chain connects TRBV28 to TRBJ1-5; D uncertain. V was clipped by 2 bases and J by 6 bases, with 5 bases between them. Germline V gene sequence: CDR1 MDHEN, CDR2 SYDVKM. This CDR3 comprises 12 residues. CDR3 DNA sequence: TGTGCCAGCAGTTTAGCCGGTCAGCCCCAGCATTTT. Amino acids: CASSLAGQPQHF.

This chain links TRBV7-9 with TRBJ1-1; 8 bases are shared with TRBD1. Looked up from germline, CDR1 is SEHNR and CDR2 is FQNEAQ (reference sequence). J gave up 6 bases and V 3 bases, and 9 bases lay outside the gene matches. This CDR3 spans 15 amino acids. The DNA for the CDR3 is TGTGCCAGCAGCTTGTCGGACAGGGTGGTCGCTGAAGCTTTCTTT. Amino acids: CASSLSDRVVAEAFF.

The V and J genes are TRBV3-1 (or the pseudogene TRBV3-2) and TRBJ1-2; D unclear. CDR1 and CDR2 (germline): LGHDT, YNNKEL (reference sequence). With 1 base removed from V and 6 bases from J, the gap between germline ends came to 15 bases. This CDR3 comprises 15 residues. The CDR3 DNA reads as TGTGCCAGCAGCCAAGGGCTGGGCATCGGGGATGGCTACACCTTC. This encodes CASSQGLGIGDGYTF.

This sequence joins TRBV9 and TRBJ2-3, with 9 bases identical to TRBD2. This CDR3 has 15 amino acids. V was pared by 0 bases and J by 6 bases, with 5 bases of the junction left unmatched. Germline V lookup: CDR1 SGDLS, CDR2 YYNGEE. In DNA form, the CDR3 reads TGTGCCAGCAGCGTAGGGCCTAGCGGGGTGGATACGCAGTATTTT. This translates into CASSVGPSGVDTQYF.

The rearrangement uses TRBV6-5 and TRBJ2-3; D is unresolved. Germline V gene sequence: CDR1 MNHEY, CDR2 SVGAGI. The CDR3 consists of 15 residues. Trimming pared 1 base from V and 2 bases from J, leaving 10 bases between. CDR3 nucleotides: TGTGCCAGCAGTTACTGGGCGTCGAACACAGATACGCAGTATTTT. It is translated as CASSYWASNTDTQYF.

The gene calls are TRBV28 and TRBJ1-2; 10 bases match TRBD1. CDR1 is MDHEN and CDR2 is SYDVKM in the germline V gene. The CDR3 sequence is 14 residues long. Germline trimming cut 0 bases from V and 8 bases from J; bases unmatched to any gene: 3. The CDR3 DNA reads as TGTGCCAGCAGTTTATGGGACAGGGGGAGAGGCTACACCTTC. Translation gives CASSLWDRGRGYTF.

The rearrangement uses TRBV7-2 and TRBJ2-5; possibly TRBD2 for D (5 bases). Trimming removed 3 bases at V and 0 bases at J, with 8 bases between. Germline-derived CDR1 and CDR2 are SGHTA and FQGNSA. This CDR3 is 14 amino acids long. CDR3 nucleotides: TGTGCCAGCAGCTTTGCGGGTAACCAAGAGACCCAGTACTTC. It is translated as CASSFAGNQETQYF.

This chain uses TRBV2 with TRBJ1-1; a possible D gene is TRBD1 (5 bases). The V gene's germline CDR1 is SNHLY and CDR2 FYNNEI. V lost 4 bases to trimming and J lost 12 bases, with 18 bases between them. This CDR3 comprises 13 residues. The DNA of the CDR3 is TGTGCCAGCAGTGTGCGGCAGGGTCCTCCTACTTTCTTT. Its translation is CASSVRQGPPTFF.

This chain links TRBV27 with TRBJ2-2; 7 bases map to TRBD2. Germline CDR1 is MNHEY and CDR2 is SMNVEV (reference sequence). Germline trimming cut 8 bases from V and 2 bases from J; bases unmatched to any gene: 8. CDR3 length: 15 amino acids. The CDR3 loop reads CASQWGGSNTGELFF. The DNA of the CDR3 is TGTGCCAGCCAGTGGGGAGGGTCCAACACCGGGGAGCTGTTTTTT.

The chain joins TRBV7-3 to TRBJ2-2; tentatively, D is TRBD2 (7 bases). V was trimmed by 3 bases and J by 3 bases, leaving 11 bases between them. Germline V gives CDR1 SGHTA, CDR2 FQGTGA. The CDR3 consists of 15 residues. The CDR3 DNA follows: TGTGCCAGCAGCTTTCGGGGGGCAGACACCGGGGAGCTGTTTTTT. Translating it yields CASSFRGADTGELFF.

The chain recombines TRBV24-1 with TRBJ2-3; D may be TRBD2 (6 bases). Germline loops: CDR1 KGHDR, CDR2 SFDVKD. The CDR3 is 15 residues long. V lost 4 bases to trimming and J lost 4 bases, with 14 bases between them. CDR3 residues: CATSDPTRLSDTQYF. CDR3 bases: TGTGCCACCAGTGACCCGACTAGGTTGTCAGATACGCAGTATTTT.

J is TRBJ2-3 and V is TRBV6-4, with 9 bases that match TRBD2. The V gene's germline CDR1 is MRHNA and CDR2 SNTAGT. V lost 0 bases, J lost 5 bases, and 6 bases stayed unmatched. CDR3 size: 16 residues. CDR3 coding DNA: TGTGCCAGCAGTGACTCTAGTAGCGGGGGTGTAGATACGCAGTATTTT. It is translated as CASSDSSSGGVDTQYF.

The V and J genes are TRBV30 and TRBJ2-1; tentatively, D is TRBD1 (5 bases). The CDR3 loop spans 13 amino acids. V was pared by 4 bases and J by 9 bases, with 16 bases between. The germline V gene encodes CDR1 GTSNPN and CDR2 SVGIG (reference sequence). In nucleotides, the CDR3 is TGTGCCTGGATCCCCGCTCCCAGGGTTGAGCAGTTCTTC. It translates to CAWIPAPRVEQFF.

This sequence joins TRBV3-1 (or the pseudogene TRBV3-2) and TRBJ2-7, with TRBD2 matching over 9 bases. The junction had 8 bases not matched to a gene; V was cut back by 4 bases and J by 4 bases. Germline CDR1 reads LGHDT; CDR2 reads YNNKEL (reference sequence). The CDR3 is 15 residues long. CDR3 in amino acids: CASSLGRGGWYEQYF. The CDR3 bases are TGTGCCAGCAGCCTCGGGCGGGGGGGCTGGTACGAGCAGTACTTC.